This T cell receptor (beta chain) was retrieved from a study of PD-L1 blockade in urothelial cancer. A note on this clone: Its antigen is unknown.

Clones were sequenced by immunoSEQ multiplex PCR, and TCRdb holds only the in-frame ones, with some missing. The repertoire holds around 120,000 clones, around 85% seen once, with about 2.3% in the top ten. Study-level results: For durable-benefit patients, tumor-associated blood clones expanded more at 3 weeks.

CDR3 size: 16 residues. Germline CDR1 SGDLS, CDR2 YYNGEE. V lost 0 bases and J 0 bases, leaving 12 bases between the germline ends. Each patient's cancer was a locally advanced or metastatic urothelial carcinoma. This material consisted of PBMCs, taken around atezolizumab (anti-PD-L1) treatment. This TCR derives from a man aged 50 to 60 with urothelial cancer. This chain joins TRBV9 and TRBJ1-1; D uncertain. The CDR3 here is CASSVAAGGMNTEAFF. The DNA of the CDR3 is TGTGCCAGCAGCGTAGCGGCCGGCGGGATGAACACTGAAGCTTTCTTT.